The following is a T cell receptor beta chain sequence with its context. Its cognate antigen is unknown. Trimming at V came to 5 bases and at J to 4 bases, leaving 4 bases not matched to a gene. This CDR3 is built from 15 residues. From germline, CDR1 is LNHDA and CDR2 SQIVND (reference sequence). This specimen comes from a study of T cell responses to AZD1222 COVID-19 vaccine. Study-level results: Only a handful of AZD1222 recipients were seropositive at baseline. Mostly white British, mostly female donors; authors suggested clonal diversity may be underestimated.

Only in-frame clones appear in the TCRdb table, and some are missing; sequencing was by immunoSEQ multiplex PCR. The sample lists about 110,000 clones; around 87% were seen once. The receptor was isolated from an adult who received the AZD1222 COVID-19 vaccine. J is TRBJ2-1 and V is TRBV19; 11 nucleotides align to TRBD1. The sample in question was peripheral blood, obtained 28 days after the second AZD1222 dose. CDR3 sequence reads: CASSLGQGVYNEQFF. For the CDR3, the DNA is TGTGCCAGTAGTTTGGGACAGGGGGTGTACAATGAGCAGTTCTTC.